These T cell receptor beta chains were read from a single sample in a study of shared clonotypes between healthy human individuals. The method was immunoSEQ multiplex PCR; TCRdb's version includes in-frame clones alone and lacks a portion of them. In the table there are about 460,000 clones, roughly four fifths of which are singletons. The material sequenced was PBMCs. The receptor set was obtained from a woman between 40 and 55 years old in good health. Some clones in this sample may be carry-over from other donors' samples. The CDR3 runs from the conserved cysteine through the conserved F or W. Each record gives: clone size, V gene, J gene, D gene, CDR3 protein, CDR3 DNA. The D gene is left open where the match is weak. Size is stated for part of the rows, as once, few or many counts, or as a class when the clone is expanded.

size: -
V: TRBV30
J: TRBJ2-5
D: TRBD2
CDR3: CAWAGTSVKETQYF
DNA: TGTGCCTGGGCCGGGACTAGCGTCAAAGAGACCCAGTACTTC

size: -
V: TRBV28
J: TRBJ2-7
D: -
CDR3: CASRGRQVTREQYF
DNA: TGTGCCAGCAGGGGGAGACAGGTTACTCGCGAGCAGTACTTC

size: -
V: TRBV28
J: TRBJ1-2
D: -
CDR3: CASLPQEYYGYTF
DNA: TGTGCCAGCCTGCCACAGGAATACTATGGCTACACCTTC

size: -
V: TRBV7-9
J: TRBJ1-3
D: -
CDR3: CASSFGPNTIYF
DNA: TGTGCCAGCAGCTTCGGACCGAACACCATATATTTT

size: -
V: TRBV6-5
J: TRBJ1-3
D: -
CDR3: CASGRISGNTIYF
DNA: TGTGCCAGCGGTCGAATCTCTGGAAACACCATATATTTT

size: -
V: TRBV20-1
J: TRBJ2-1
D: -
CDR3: CSATSYYEQFF
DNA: TGCAGTGCTACCTCTTATTATGAGCAGTTCTTC

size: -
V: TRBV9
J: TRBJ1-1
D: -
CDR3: CASSVGPGEETEAFF
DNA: TGTGCCAGCAGCGTAGGTCCGGGGGAGGAGACTGAAGCTTTCTTT

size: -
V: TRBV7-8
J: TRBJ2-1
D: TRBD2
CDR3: CASSLGEGRYNEQFF
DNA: TGTGCCAGCAGCCTCGGGGAGGGGCGGTACAATGAGCAGTTCTTC

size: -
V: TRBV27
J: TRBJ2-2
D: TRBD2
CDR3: CASNPSGRNTGELFF
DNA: TGTGCCAGCAATCCTAGCGGGAGGAACACCGGGGAGCTGTTTTTT

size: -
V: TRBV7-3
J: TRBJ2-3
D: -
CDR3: CASSQGDFYTDTQYF
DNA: TGTGCCAGCAGCCAAGGGGACTTCTACACAGATACGCAGTATTTT

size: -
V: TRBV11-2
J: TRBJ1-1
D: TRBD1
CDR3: CASSGTAYGAEAFF
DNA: TGTGCCAGCAGCGGGACAGCCTATGGCGCTGAAGCTTTCTTT

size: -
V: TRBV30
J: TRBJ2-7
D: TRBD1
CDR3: CAWSTGVYYEQYF
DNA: TGTGCCTGGAGTACAGGGGTCTACTACGAGCAGTACTTC

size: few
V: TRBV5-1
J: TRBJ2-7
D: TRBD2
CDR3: CASSLDASGSVYEQYF
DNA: TGCGCCAGCAGCTTGGACGCTAGCGGGTCAGTCTACGAGCAGTACTTC

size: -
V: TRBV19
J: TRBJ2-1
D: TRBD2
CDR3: CASSPGLAFHEQFF
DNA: TGTGCCAGTAGTCCGGGACTAGCCTTCCATGAGCAGTTCTTC

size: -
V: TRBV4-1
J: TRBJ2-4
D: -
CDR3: CASSQVAPPRGIQYF
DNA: TGCGCCAGCAGCCAAGTTGCCCCCCCGAGGGGCATTCAGTACTTC

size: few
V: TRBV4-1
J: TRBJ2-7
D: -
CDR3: CASSLFALANSYEQYF
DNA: TGCGCCAGCAGCCTCTTCGCACTAGCTAACTCCTACGAGCAGTACTTC

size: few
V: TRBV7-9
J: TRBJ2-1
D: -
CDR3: CASSPGGGSYNEQFF
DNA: TGTGCCAGCAGCCCCGGTGGGGGATCCTACAATGAGCAGTTCTTC

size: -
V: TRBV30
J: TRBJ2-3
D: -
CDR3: CAWSVSRTFTDTQYF
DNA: TGTGCCTGGAGTGTGAGTCGGACATTCACAGATACGCAGTATTTT

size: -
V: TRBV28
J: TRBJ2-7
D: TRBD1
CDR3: CASKTGGDYEQYF
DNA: TGTGCCAGCAAGACAGGGGGCGACTACGAGCAGTACTTC

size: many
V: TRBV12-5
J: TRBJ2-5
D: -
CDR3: CASGLGGYETQYF
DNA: TGTGCTAGTGGTTTGGGGGGTTACGAGACCCAGTACTTC

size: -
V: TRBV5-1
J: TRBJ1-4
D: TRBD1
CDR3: CASSPDRGGEKLFF
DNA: TGCGCCAGCAGCCCCGACAGGGGCGGCGAAAAACTGTTTTTT

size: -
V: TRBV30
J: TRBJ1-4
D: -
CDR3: CAWSVRGGLFF
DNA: TGTGCCTGGAGTGTAAGAGGTGGACTGTTTTTT

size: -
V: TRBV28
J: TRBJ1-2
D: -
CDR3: CASSPAGHRAYGYTF
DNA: TGTGCCAGCAGTCCGGCGGGGCACCGAGCTTATGGCTACACCTTC

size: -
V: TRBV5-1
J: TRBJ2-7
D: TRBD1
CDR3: CASSLEGQTYEQYF
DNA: TGCGCCAGCAGCTTGGAGGGACAGACCTACGAGCAGTACTTC

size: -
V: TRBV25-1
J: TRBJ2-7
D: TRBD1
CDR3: CASSEARGQPPYEQYF
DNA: TGTGCCAGCAGTGAAGCTCGGGGACAGCCCCCCTACGAGCAGTACTTC

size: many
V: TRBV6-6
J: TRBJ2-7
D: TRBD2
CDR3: CASSYSASGYEQYF
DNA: TGTGCCAGCAGTTACAGCGCTAGCGGGTACGAGCAGTACTTC

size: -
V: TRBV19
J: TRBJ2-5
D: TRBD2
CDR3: CASSIRGLAGTEETQYF
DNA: TGTGCCAGTAGTATTCGAGGACTAGCGGGTACGGAAGAGACCCAGTACTTC

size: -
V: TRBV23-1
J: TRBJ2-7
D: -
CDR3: CASSPGPGGQYF
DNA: TGCGCCAGCAGTCCCGGCCCCGGGGGGCAGTACTTC

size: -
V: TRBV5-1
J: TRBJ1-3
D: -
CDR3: CASSLGSNRGGSGNTIYF
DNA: TGCGCCAGCAGCTTGGGATCGAACAGAGGCGGCTCTGGAAACACCATATATTTT

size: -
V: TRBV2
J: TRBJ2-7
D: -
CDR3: CASSGDHLGEQYF
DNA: TGTGCCAGCAGTGGGGACCATTTAGGGGAGCAGTACTTC

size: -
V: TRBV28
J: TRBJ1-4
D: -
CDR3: CASSSPYRVNEKLFF
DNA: TGTGCCAGCAGCTCGCCGTACCGAGTTAATGAAAAACTGTTTTTT

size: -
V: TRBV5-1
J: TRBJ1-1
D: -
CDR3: CASSQWVAEASNTEAFF
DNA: TGCGCCAGCAGCCAATGGGTAGCCGAGGCGTCTAACACTGAAGCTTTCTTT

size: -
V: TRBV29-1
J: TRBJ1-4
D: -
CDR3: CSVGDPAGNEKLFF
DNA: TGCAGCGTTGGGGATCCTGCCGGTAATGAAAAACTGTTTTTT

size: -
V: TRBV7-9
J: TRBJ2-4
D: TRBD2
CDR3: CASSLKREGTKNIQYF
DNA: TGTGCCAGCAGCTTAAAGCGGGAGGGGACCAAAAACATTCAGTACTTC

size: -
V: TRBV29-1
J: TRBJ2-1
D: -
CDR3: CSVGGLARLVYNEQFF
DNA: TGCAGCGTTGGGGGTCTAGCGAGACTAGTATACAATGAGCAGTTCTTC

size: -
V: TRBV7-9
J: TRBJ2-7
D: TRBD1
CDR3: CASRPPGGSSYEQYF
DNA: TGTGCCAGCAGACCACCAGGGGGCAGCTCCTACGAGCAGTACTTC

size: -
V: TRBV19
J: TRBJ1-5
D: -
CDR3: CASSIGGWSNQPQHF
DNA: TGTGCCAGTAGTATAGGAGGGTGGAGCAATCAGCCCCAGCATTTT

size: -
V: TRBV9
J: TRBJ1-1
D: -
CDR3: CASSFDDGNTEAFF
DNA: TGTGCCAGCAGCTTCGACGACGGGAACACTGAAGCTTTCTTT

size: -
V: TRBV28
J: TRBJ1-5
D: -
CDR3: CASSRPGRGGMSNQPQHF
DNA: TGTGCCAGCAGTAGACCGGGCAGGGGAGGGATGAGCAATCAGCCCCAGCATTTT

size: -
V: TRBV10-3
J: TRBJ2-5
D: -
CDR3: CAISDPGSQFGETQYF
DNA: TGTGCCATCAGTGATCCAGGGAGTCAATTCGGAGAGACCCAGTACTTC

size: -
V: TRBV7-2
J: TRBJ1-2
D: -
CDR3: CASSLERTVYGYTF
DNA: TGTGCCAGCAGCTTAGAGCGGACGGTCTATGGCTACACCTTC

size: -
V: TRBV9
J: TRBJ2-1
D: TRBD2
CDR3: CASSVDLAEMLNEQFF
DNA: TGTGCCAGCAGCGTAGACCTAGCGGAAATGCTCAATGAGCAGTTCTTC

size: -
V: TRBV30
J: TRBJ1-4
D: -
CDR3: CAWDPSGGVEKLFF
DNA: TGTGCCTGGGACCCGAGTGGGGGAGTCGAAAAACTGTTTTTT

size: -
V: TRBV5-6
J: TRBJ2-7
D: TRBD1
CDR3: CASSTGTGEPSYEQYF
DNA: TGTGCCAGCAGCACCGGGACAGGGGAGCCCTCCTACGAGCAGTACTTC

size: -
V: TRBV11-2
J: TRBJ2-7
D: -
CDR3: CASSLGVDSSYEQYF
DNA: TGTGCCAGCAGCTTAGGAGTCGACAGCTCCTACGAGCAGTACTTC

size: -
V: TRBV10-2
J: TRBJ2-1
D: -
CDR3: CASGSGPPLGEQFF
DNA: TGCGCCAGCGGTAGCGGCCCTCCACTAGGTGAGCAGTTCTTC